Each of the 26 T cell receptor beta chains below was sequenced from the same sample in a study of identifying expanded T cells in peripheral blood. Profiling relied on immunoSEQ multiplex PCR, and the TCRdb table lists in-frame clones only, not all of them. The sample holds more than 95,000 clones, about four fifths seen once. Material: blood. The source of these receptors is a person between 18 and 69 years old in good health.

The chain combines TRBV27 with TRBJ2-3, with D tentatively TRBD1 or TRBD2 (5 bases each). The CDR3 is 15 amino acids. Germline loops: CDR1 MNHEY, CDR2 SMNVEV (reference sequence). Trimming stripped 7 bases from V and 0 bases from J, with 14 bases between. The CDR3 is CASTARDLSTDTQYF. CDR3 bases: TGTGCCAGCACCGCCCGGGACCTTAGCACAGATACGCAGTATTTT.

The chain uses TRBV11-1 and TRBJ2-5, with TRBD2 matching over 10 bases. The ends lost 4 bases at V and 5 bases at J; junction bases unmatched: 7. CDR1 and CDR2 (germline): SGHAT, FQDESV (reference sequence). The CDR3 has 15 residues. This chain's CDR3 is CASSSPTSGVETQYF. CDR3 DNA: TGTGCCAGCAGCTCGCCCACTAGCGGGGTCGAGACCCAGTACTTC.

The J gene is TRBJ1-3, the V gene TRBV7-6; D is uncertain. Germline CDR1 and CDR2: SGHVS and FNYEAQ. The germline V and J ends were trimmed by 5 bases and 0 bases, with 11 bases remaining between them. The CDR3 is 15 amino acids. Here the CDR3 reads CASSSPGDSGNTIYF. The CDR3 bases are TGTGCCAGCAGCAGTCCGGGAGACTCTGGAAACACCATATATTTT.

CDR3 bases: TGTGCCAGCAGCTACCACCGGGACAGTAACACTGAAGCTTTCTTT. The encoded protein is CASSYHRDSNTEAFF. The rearrangement joins TRBV11-3 to TRBJ1-1; TRBD1 aligns across 7 bases. The CDR3 is 15 residues long. V gave up 4 bases and J gave up 2 bases; unmatched junction bases: 7. Germline CDR1 reads SGHNT; CDR2 reads YENEEA.

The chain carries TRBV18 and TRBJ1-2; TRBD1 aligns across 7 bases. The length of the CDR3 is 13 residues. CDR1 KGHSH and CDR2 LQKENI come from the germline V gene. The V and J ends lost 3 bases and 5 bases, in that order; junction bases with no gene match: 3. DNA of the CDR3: TGTGCCAGCTCACCGGCGACAGGGTATGGCTACACCTTC. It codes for CASSPATGYGYTF.

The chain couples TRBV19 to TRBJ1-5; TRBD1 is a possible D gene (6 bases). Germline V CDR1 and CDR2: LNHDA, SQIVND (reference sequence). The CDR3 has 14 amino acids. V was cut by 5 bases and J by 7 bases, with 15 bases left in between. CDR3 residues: CASSVTGFGQPQHF. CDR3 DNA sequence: TGTGCCAGTAGTGTAACAGGGTTTGGCCAGCCCCAGCATTTT.

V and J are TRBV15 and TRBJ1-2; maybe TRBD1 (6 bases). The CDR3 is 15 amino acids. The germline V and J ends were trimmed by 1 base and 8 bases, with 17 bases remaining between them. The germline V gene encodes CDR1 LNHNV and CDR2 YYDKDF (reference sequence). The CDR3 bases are TGTGCCACCAGCAGAGTTGGGGGGGCTGTCTGGGGCTACACCTTC. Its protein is CATSRVGGAVWGYTF.

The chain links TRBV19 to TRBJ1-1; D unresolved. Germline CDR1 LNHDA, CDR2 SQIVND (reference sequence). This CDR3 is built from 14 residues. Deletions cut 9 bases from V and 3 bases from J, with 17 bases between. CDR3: CASLSGQGYTEAFF. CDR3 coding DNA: TGTGCCAGCCTCTCTGGCCAAGGGTACACTGAAGCTTTCTTT.

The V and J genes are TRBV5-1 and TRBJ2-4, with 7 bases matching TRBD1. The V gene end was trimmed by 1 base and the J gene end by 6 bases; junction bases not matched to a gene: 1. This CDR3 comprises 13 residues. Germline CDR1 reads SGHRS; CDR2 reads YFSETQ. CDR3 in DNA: TGCGCCAGCAGCTTGAACAGGGGAAACATTCAGTACTTC. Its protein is CASSLNRGNIQYF.

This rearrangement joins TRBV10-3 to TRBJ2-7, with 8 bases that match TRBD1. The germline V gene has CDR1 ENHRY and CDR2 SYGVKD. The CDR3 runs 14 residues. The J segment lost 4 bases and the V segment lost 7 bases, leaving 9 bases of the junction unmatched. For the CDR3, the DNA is TGTGCCATCAACGAACAGGGGGTGGTTTACGAGCAGTACTTC. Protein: CAINEQGVVYEQYF.

DNA of the CDR3: TGTGCCAGCAGCCTCCTCGAAGGTTCACCCCTCCACTTT. This translates into CASSLLEGSPLHF. The chain couples TRBV16 to TRBJ1-6; D remains ambiguous. The CDR3 is 13 residues long. Germline assignment: CDR1 KGHSY and CDR2 FQNENV. Trimming removed 4 bases at V and 9 bases at J, with 10 bases between.

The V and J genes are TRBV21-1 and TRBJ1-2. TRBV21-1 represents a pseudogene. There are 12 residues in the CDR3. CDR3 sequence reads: CASSSSGYGYTF. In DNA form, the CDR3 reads TGTGCCAGCAGCAGCTCGGGGTATGGCTACACCTTC.

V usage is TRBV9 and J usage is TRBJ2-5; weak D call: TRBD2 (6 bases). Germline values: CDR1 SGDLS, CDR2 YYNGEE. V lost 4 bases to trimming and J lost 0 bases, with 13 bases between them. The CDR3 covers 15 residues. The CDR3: CASSSGLLYQETQYF. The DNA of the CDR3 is TGTGCCAGCAGCTCGGGACTCCTGTACCAAGAGACCCAGTACTTC.

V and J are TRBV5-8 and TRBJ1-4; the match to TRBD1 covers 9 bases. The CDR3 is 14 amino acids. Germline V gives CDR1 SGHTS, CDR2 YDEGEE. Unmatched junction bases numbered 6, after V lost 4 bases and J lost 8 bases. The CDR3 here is CASSRDREGEKLFF. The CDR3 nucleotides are TGTGCCAGCAGCCGGGACAGGGAAGGAGAAAAACTGTTTTTT.

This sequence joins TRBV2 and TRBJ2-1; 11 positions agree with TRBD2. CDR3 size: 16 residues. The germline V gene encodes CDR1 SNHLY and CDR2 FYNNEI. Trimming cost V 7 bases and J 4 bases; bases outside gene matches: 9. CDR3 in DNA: TGTGCCAGCACGTGGACTAGCGGGCAGGTTTACAATGAGCAGTTCTTC. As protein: CASTWTSGQVYNEQFF.

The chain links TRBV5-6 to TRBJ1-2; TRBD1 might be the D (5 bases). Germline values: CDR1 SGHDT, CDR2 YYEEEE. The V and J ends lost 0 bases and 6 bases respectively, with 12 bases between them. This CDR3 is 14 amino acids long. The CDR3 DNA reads TGTGCCAGCAGCTTGGGTAGGGGAGGGGATGGCTACACCTTC. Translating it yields CASSLGRGGDGYTF.

The CDR3 loop is CASSSTAPGQGTYEQYF. CDR3 DNA: TGTGCCAGCAGCTCTACCGCTCCGGGACAGGGAACCTACGAGCAGTACTTC. The genes are TRBV11-2 and TRBJ2-7; 9 bases match TRBD1. V shed 4 bases and J 2 bases; nucleotides not matched to a gene: 12. The CDR3 length is 17 residues. From germline, CDR1 is SGHAT and CDR2 FQNNGV.

In nucleotides, the CDR3 is TGCAGTGCCTCTTTTTACAATGAGCAGTTCTTC. Its protein is CSASFYNEQFF. The chain joins TRBV20-1 to TRBJ2-1; no definite D call. Trimming shortened V by 6 bases and J by 4 bases, and 7 bases separated the two germline ends. The germline V gene encodes CDR1 DFQATT and CDR2 SNEGSKA (reference sequence). This CDR3 contains 11 residues.

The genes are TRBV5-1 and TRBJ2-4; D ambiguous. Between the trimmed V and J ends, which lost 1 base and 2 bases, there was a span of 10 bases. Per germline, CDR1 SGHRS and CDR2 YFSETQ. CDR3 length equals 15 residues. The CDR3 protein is CASSLSSTTKNIQYF. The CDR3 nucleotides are TGCGCCAGCAGCTTGTCCTCCACTACCAAAAACATTCAGTACTTC.

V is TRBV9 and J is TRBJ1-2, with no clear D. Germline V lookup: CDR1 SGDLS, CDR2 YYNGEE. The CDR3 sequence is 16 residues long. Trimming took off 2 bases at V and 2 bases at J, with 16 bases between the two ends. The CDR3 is CASSVGNFGGNYGYTF. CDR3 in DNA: TGTGCCAGCAGCGTCGGAAACTTTGGTGGCAACTATGGCTACACCTTC.

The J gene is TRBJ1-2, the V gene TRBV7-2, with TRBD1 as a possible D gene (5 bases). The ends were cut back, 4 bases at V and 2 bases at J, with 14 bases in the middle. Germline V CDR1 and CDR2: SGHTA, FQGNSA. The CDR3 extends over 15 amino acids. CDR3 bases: TGTGCCAGCAGCTCCGGGACGGCAAAAAACTATGGCTACACCTTC. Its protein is CASSSGTAKNYGYTF.

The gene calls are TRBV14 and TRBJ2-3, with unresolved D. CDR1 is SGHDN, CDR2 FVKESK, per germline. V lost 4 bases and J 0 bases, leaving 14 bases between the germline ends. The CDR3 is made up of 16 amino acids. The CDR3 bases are TGTGCCAGCAGCCTTGGAGTTCAGCGCAGCACAGATACGCAGTATTTT. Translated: CASSLGVQRSTDTQYF.

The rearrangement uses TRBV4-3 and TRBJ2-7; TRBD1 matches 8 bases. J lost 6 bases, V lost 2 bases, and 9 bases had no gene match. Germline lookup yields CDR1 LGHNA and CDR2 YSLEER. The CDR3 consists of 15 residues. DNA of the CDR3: TGCGCCAGCAGCCAACACACAGGGGGAGTGGGCGAGCAGTACTTC. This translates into CASSQHTGGVGEQYF.

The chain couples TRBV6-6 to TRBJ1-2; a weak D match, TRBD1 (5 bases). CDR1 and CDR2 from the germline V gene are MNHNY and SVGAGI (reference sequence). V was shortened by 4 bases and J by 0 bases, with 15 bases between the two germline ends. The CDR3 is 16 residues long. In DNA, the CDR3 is TGTGCCAGCAGTTGGTGGTACAGGTCCCCTAACTATGGCTACACCTTC. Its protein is CASSWWYRSPNYGYTF.

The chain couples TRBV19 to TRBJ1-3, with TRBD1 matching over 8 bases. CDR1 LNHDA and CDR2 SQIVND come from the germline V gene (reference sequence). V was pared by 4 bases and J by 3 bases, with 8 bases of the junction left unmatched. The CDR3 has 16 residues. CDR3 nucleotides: TGTGCCAGTAGTAACACCGCAGGGGGCATTGGAAACACCATATATTTT. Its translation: CASSNTAGGIGNTIYF.

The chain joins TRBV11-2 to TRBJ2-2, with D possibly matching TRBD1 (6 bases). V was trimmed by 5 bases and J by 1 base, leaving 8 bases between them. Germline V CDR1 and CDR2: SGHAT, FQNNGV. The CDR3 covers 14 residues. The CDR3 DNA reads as TGTGCCAGCAGCCCACAGGGGAACACCGGGGAGCTGTTTTTT. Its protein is CASSPQGNTGELFF.